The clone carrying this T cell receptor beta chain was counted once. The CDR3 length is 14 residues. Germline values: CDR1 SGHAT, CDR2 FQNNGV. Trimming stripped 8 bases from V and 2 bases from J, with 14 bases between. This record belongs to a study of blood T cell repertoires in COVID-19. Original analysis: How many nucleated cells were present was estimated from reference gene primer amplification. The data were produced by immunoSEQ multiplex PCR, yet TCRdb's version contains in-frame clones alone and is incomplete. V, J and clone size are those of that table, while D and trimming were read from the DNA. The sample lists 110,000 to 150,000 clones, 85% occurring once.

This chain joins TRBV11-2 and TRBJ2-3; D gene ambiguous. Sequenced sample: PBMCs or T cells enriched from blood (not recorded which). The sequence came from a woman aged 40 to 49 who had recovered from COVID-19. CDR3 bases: TGTGCCAGCTCCCCAGCCAGGAACACAGATACGCAGTATTTT. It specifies CASSPARNTDTQYF.